The 5 T cell receptor beta chains below all came from one sample that was sequenced in a study of blood T cell repertoires in COVID-19. Method: immunoSEQ multiplex PCR; TCRdb's copy keeps in-frame clones and lacks some. Seen here are roughly 50,000 clones, roughly nine tenths observed once, and the top ten hold roughly 20%. Input material: peripheral blood. These receptors all come from a human donor in a cohort sampled during active COVID-19.

The chain is built from TRBV18 and TRBJ2-1, with 9 bases that match TRBD1. Per germline, CDR1 KGHSH and CDR2 LQKENI. The CDR3 totals 13 residues. V was pared by 5 bases and J by 10 bases, with 6 bases of the junction left unmatched. The CDR3 DNA follows: TGTGCCAGCTCATCCACAGGGGGCAAAGAGCAGTTCTTC. Encoded protein: CASSSTGGKEQFF.

Only one count was recorded for this clone. The genes are TRBV2 and TRBJ2-7; 10 bases are a match to TRBD2. This CDR3 contains 15 residues. With 1 base clipped from V and 4 bases from J, the junction kept 4 bases outside the gene matches. The V gene's germline CDR1 is SNHLY and CDR2 FYNNEI. This chain's CDR3 is CASSEGASGGYEQYF. The CDR3 DNA follows: TGTGCCAGCAGTGAAGGAGCTAGCGGGGGATACGAGCAGTACTTC.

This chain connects TRBV18 to TRBJ2-2; 10 bases are shared with TRBD1. Germline-derived CDR1 and CDR2 are KGHSH and LQKENI. The V gene end was trimmed by 4 bases and the J gene end by 3 bases; junction bases not matched to a gene: 5. CDR3 length: 16 amino acids. The DNA for the CDR3 is TGTGCCAGCTCACAACGGACAGGGGGAGACACCGGGGAGCTGTTTTTT. It specifies CASSQRTGGDTGELFF.

This chain joins TRBV6-4 and TRBJ1-5; TRBD1 matches at 10 bases. Per germline, CDR1 MRHNA and CDR2 SNTAGT. The junction had 5 bases not matched to a gene; V was cut back by 6 bases and J by 6 bases. The CDR3 length is 14 residues. In DNA, the CDR3 is TGTGCCAGCAGGGAGGACAGGGGGAGTCAGCCCCAGCATTTT. It yields the protein CASREDRGSQPQHF.

The V gene is TRBV18, the J gene TRBJ1-2; 9 bases agree with TRBD1. The junction had 9 bases not matched to a gene; V was cut back by 3 bases and J by 7 bases. The germline V gene has CDR1 KGHSH and CDR2 LQKENI. This CDR3 is 15 amino acids long. The CDR3 DNA reads TGTGCCAGCTCACCCGGGAACAGGGGGCATGGTGGCTACACCTTC. Its protein product is CASSPGNRGHGGYTF.